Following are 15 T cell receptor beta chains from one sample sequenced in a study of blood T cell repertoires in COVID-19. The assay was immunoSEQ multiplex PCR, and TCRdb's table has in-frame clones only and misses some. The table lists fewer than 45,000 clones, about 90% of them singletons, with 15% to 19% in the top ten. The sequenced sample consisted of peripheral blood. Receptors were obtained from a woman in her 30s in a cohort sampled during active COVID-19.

CDR3 coding DNA: TGCAGTGCTCTGACTATCGGGGAGCTGTTTTTT. It codes for CSALTIGELFF. J is TRBJ2-2 and V is TRBV20-1; D may be TRBD2 (5 bases). CDR1 is DFQATT and CDR2 is SNEGSKA in the germline V gene (reference sequence). V was shortened by 5 bases and J by 7 bases, with 8 bases between the two germline ends. This CDR3 has 11 amino acids.

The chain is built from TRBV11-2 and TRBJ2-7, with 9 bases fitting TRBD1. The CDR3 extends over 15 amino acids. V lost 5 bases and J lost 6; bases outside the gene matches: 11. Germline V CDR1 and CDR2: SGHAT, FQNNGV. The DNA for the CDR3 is TGTGCCAGCAGCCCAACACCGGGACAGGGCTTCGAGCAGTACTTC. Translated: CASSPTPGQGFEQYF.

The CDR3 DNA sequence: TGTGCCAGCAGCGGACAGGGCGGTGAGAACACTGAAGCTTTCTTT. Encoded protein: CASSGQGGENTEAFF. This rearrangement joins TRBV11-3 to TRBJ1-1, with 8 bases matching TRBD1. Germline V gene sequence: CDR1 SGHNT, CDR2 YENEEA. The CDR3 sequence is 15 residues long. V was clipped by 5 bases and J by 1 base; unmatched bases: 6.

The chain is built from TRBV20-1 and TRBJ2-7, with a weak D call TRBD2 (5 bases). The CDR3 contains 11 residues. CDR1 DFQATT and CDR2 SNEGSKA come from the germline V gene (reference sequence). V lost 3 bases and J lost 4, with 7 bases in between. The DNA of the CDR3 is TGCAGTGCTAGCGGGAAATACGAGCAGTACTTC. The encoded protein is CSASGKYEQYF.

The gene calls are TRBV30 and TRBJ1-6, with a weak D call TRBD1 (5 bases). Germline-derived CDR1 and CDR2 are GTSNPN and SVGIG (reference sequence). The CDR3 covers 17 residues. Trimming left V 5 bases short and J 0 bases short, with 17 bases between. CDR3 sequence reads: CAWGPGRTSSYNSPLHF. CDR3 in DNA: TGTGCCTGGGGCCCCGGACGGACAAGCTCCTATAATTCACCCCTCCACTTT.

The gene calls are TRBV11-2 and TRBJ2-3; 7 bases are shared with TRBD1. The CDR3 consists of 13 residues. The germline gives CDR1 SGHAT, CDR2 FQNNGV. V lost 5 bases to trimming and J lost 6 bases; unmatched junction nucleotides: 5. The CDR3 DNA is TGTGCCAGCAGCCTGCTACAGGGGGATACGCAGTATTTT. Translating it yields CASSLLQGDTQYF.

The CDR3 loop is CASSLAGVAGPTDTQYF. As DNA, the CDR3 is TGCGCCAGCAGCTTGGCCGGGGTAGCGGGACCCACAGATACGCAGTATTTT. This sequence joins TRBV5-1 and TRBJ2-3; 8 positions match TRBD2. CDR1 and CDR2 (germline): SGHRS, YFSETQ. Trimming removed 0 bases from V and 2 bases from J; junction bases left unmatched: 8. This CDR3 spans 17 amino acids.

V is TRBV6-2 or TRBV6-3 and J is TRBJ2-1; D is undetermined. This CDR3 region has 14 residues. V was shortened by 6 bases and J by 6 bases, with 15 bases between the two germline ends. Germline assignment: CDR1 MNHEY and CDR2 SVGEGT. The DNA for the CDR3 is TGTGCCAGCAGCCTTTGGCTCACGCCCAATGAGCAGTTCTTC. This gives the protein CASSLWLTPNEQFF.

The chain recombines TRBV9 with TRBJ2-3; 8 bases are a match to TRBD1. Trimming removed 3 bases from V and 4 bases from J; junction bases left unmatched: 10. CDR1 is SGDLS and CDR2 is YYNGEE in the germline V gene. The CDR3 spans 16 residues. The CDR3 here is CASSAQGRGLADTQYF. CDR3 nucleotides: TGTGCCAGCAGCGCCCAGGGCAGGGGGCTTGCAGATACGCAGTATTTT.

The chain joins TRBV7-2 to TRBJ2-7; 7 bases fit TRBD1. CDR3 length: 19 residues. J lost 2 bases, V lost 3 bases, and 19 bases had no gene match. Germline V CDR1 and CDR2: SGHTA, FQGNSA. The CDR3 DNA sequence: TGTGCCAGCAGCTTTAGGAGAGGGGGCGGGCAGGGGGAACCCTACGAGCAGTACTTC. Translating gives CASSFRRGGGQGEPYEQYF.

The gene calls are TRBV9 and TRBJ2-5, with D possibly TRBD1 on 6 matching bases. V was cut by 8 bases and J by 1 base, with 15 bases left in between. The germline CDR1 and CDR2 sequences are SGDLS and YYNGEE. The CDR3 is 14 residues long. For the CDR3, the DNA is TGTGCCAGTTCCCCTGGGGGCGCCCAAGAGACCCAGTACTTC. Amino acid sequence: CASSPGGAQETQYF.

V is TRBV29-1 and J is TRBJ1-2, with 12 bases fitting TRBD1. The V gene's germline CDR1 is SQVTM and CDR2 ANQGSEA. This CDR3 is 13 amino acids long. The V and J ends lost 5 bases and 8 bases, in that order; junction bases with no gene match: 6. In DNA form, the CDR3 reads TGCAGCGTTCTGGGACAGGGGGCGCGGGGCTACACCTTC. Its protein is CSVLGQGARGYTF.

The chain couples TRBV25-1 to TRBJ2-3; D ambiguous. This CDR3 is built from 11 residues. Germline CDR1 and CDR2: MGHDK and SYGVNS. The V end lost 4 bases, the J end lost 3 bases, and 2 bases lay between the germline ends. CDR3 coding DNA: TGTGCCAGCAGTGTAACAGATACGCAGTATTTT. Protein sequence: CASSVTDTQYF.

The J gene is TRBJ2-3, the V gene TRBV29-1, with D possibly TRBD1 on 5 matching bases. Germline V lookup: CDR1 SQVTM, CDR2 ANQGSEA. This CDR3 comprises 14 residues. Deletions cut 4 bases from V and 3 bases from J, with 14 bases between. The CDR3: CSVVEFRGTDTQYF. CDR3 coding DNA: TGCAGCGTTGTTGAATTTAGGGGAACAGATACGCAGTATTTT.

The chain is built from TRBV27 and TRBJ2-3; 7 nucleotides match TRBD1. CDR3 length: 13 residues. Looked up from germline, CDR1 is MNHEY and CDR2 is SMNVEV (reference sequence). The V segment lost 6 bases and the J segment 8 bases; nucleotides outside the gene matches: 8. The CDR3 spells CASSPTQGVTQYF. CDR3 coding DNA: TGTGCCAGCAGCCCCACCCAGGGGGTTACGCAGTATTTT.